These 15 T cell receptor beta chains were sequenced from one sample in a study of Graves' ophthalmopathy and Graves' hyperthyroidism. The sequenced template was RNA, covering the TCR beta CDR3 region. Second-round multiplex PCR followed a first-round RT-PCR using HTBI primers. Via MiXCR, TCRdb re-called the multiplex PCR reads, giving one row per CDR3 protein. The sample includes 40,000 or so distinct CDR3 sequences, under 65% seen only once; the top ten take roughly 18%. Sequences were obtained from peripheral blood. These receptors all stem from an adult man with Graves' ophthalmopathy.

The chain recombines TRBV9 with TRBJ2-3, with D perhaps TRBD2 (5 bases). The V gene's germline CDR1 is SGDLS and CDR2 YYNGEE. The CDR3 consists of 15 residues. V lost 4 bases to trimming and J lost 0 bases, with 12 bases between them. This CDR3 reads CASSLSGPSTDTQYF. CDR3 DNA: TGTGCCAGCAGCCTGAGCGGTCCTAGCACAGATACGCAGTATTTT.

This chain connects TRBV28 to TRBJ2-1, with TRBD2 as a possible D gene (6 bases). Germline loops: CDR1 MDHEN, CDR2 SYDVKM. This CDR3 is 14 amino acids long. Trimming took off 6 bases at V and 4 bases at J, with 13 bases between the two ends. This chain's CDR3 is CASRGGGGYNEQFF. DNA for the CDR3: TGTGCCAGCAGGGGGGGTGGGGGGTACAATGAGCAGTTCTTC.

The CDR3 protein is CSISETYEQYV. Here the CDR3 DNA reads TGCAGTATTAGCGAGACCTACGAGCAGTACGTC. The chain has TRBV20-1 and TRBJ2-7, with D maybe TRBD2 (5 bases). The germline CDR1 and CDR2 sequences are DFQATT and SNEGSKA (reference sequence). This CDR3 has 11 residues. Trimming pared 8 bases from V and 2 bases from J, leaving 10 bases between.

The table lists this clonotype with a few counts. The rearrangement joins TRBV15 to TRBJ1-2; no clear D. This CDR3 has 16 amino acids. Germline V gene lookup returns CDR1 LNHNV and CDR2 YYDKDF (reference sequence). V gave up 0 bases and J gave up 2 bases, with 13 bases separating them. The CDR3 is CATSREGAGGNYGYTF. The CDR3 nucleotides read TGTGCCACCAGCAGAGAAGGCGCCGGCGGAAACTATGGCTACACCTTC.

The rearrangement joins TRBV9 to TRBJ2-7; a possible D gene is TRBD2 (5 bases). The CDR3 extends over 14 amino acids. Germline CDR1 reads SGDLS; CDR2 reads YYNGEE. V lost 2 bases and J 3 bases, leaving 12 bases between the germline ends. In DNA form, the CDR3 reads TGTGCCAGCAGCGTGGCGGGCCTAAGCTACGAGCAGTACTTC. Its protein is CASSVAGLSYEQYF. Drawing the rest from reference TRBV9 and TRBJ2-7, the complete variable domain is DSGVTQTPKHLITATGQRVTLRCSPRSGDLSVYWYQQSLDQGLQFLIQYYNGEERAKGNILERFSAQQFPDLHSELNLSSLELGDSALYFCASSVAGLSYEQYFGPGTRLTVT.

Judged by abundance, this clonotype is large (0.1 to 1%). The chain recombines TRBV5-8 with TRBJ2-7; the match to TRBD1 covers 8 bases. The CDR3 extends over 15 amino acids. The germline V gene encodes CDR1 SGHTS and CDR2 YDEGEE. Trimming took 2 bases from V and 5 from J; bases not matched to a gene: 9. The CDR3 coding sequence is TGTGCCAGCAGCTTCGGCTTGCAGGGGGCCAACGAGCAGTACTTC. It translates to CASSFGLQGANEQYF.

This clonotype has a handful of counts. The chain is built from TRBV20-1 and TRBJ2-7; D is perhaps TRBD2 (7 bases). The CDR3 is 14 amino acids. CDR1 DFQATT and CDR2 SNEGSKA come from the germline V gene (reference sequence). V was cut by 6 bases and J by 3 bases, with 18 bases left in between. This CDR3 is CSAPSGGAGYEQYF. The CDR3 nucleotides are TGCAGTGCGCCGTCGGGGGGCGCGGGCTACGAGCAGTACTTC.

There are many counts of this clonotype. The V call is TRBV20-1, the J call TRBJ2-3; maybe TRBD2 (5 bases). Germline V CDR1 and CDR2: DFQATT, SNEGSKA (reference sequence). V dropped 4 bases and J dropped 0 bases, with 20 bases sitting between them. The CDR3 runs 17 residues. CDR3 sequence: CSATSAYGGTSTDTQYF. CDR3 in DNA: TGCAGTGCTACATCGGCCTATGGAGGAACTAGCACAGATACGCAGTATTTT.

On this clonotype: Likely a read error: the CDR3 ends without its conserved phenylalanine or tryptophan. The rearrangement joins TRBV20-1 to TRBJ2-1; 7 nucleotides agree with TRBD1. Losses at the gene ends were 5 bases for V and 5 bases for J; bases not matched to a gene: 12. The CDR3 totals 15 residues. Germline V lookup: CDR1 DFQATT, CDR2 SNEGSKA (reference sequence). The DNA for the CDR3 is TGCAGTGCTGTTGCCGGGACAGTGGCTCACAATGAGCAGTTCTTA. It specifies CSAVAGTVAHNEQFL.

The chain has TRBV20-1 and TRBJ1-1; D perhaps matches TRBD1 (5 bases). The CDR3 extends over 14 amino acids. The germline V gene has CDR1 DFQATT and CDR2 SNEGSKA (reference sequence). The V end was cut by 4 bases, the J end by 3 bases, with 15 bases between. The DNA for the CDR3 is TGCAGTGCTACAGCGGGGGGGAGACACACTGAAGCTTTCTTT. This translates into CSATAGGRHTEAFF.

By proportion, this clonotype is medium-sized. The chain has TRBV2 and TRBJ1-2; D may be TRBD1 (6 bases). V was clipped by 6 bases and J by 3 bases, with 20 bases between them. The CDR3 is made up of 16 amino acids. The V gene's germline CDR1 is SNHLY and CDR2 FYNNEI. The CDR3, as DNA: TGTGCCAGCAGAGACACACCCCCTGGACAGCACTATGGCTACACCTTC. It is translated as CASRDTPPGQHYGYTF.

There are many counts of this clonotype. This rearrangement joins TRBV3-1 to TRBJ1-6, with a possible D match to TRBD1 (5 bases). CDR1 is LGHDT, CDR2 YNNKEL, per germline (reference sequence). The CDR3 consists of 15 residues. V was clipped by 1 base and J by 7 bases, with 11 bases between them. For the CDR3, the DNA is TGTGCCAGCAGCCAAGTTCAAGGGGCAAATTCACCCCTCCACTTT. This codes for CASSQVQGANSPLHF.

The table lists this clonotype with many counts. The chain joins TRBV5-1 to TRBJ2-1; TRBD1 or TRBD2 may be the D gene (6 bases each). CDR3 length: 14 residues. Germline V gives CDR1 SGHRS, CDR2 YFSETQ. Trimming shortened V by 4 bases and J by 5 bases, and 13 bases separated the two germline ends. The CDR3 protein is CASSQGGRDNEQFF. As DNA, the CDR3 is TGCGCCAGCAGCCAAGGGGGGCGGGACAATGAGCAGTTCTTC.

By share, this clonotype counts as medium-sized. In DNA form, the CDR3 reads TGTGCCAGCAGAGGACAGGTCAGCTCCTACGAGCAGTACGTC. Amino acid sequence: CASRGQVSSYEQYV. This chain uses TRBV2 with TRBJ2-7, with 7 bases that match TRBD1. Looked up from germline, CDR1 is SNHLY and CDR2 is FYNNEI. The CDR3 is 14 amino acids. V shed 6 bases, J shed 0 bases, and the junction held 5 bases outside the gene matches.

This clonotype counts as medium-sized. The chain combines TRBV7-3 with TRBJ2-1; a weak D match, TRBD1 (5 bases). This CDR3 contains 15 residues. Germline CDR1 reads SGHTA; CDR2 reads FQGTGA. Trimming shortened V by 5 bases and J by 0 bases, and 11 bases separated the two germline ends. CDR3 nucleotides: TGTGCCAGCAGCCATCAAAGGGGCTCCTACAATGAGCAGTTCTTC. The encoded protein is CASSHQRGSYNEQFF.